This T cell receptor (beta chain) was sequenced during a study of T cell responses to AZD1222 COVID-19 vaccine. Method: immunoSEQ multiplex PCR; TCRdb's copy keeps in-frame clones and lacks some. The sample holds approximately 130,000 clones, 70% to 90% seen once. Concerning this clone: Antigen unknown.

Germline loops: CDR1 LNHDA, CDR2 SQIVND (reference sequence). The CDR3 covers 16 residues. The trim removed 6 bases at V and 0 bases at J, leaving 5 bases unmatched. Overall study results and limits: Baseline testing showed seropositivity in only six AZD1222 recipients. It should be noted that donors were predominantly white British and more often female, and clonal diversity was possibly underestimated.

Specimen: peripheral blood, collected 28 days after the second dose of the MenACWY control vaccine. The source of this sequence is an adult who received the MenACWY meningococcal vaccine as a control. The chain uses TRBV19 and TRBJ2-1, with 10 bases that match TRBD2. In DNA form, the CDR3 reads TGTGCCAGTAGCACTAGCGGGGCCAGCTCCTACAATGAGCAGTTCTTC. It specifies CASSTSGASSYNEQFF.